Following are 30 T cell receptor beta chains from one sample sequenced in a study of CD8 T cells in ankylosing spondylitis. TCRdb processed the 5' RACE reads anew with MiXCR; each CDR3 protein has one entry. The sample carries about 220,000 distinct CDR3 sequences, about 10% recorded once. Sequencing input: blood, either unsorted or a sorted T cell fraction (not recorded which). All receptors come from a male donor with ankylosing spondylitis or in good health (not recorded which).

The chain uses TRBV5-1 and TRBJ2-3; maybe TRBD2 (5 bases). Germline-derived CDR1 and CDR2 are SGHRS and YFSETQ. The CDR3 covers 15 residues. Trimming took off 3 bases at V and 5 bases at J, with 16 bases between the two ends. The CDR3 protein is CASSSDGDGVDTQYF. CDR3 nucleotides: TGCGCCAGCAGCTCGGACGGCGACGGGGTAGATACGCAGTATTTT.

This clonotype occurred many times. CDR3 DNA sequence: TGTGCCAGCAGCTTAGCTTCCCCCCTAGTCGCGCAAGAGACCCAGTACTTC. Residues: CASSLASPLVAQETQYF. The chain uses TRBV7-6 and TRBJ2-5, with unresolved D. Between the trimmed V and J ends, which lost 0 bases and 2 bases, there was a span of 16 bases. This CDR3 contains 17 residues. The germline V gene encodes CDR1 SGHVS and CDR2 FNYEAQ.

This clonotype was observed many times. This chain joins TRBV5-1 and TRBJ1-5; D uncertain. The V and J ends lost 5 bases and 0 bases respectively, with 6 bases between them. Per germline, CDR1 SGHRS and CDR2 YFSETQ. The CDR3 covers 13 residues. The CDR3 DNA reads as TGCGCCAGCAGGGGAAATAGCAATCAGCCCCAGCATTTT. Its protein is CASRGNSNQPQHF.

The rearrangement joins TRBV20-1 to TRBJ1-4; D is uncertain. Trimming stripped 4 bases from V and 8 bases from J, with 17 bases between. The V gene's germline CDR1 is DFQATT and CDR2 SNEGSKA (reference sequence). CDR3 length equals 14 residues. Written as DNA, the CDR3 is TGCAGTGCTACTGAGACCCGTCCCGGAGAAAAACTGTTTTTT. Its protein is CSATETRPGEKLFF.

In this sample, this clonotype turned up many times. The rearrangement links TRBV28 to TRBJ2-3; possibly TRBD2 for D (6 bases). The CDR3 length is 14 residues. V dropped 7 bases and J dropped 2 bases, with 13 bases sitting between them. In germline, CDR1 is MDHEN, CDR2 SYDVKM. In DNA form, the CDR3 reads TGTGCCAGCAACGGGGGTGGTTACACAGATACGCAGTATTTT. Its translation is CASNGGGYTDTQYF.

This clonotype has a handful of counts. This chain connects TRBV5-1 to TRBJ1-2, with TRBD1 as a possible D gene (6 bases). Germline assignment: CDR1 SGHRS and CDR2 YFSETQ. The CDR3 totals 12 residues. V was pared by 4 bases and J by 8 bases, with 12 bases between. The DNA of the CDR3 is TGCGCCAGCAGCCCTCAGGGGATAGGCTACACCTTC. As protein: CASSPQGIGYTF. The whole variable domain, remainder taken from reference TRBV5-1 and TRBJ1-2, is KAGVTQTPRYLIKTRGQQVTLSCSPISGHRSVSWYQQTPGQGLQFLFEYFSETQRNKGNFPGRFSGRQFSNSRSEMNVSTLELGDSALYLCASSPQGIGYTFGSGTRLTVV.

This clonotype was seen a few times. This chain links TRBV10-3 with TRBJ2-3; D is possibly TRBD2 (5 bases). CDR1 and CDR2 (germline): ENHRY, SYGVKD. The CDR3 runs to 15 residues. V was clipped by 7 bases and J by 0 bases, with 14 bases between them. CDR3 loop: CAITDPRESTDTQYF. The DNA of the CDR3 is TGTGCCATCACCGATCCCCGGGAAAGCACAGATACGCAGTATTTT.

At least ten counts were recorded for this clonotype. The chain couples TRBV5-6 to TRBJ2-5, with TRBD2 matching 8 bases. Trimming cost V 2 bases and J 3 bases; bases outside gene matches: 6. The CDR3 covers 15 residues. The germline gives CDR1 SGHDT, CDR2 YYEEEE. The chain's CDR3 is CASSLIAGGEETQYF. The CDR3 nucleotides are TGTGCCAGCAGCTTAATCGCGGGGGGCGAAGAGACCCAGTACTTC.

This clonotype was recorded many times. The chain employs TRBV18 and TRBJ2-6; D is uncertain. V shed 8 bases and J shed 4 bases, with 9 bases lying between them. CDR3 length equals 13 residues. Germline assignment: CDR1 KGHSH and CDR2 LQKENI. The CDR3 nucleotides read TGTGCCAGCAGCGAGTCGGGGGCCAACGTCCTGACTTTC. Its translation: CASSESGANVLTF.

This clonotype turned up a few times. This chain connects TRBV24-1 to TRBJ1-1, with a tentative D call TRBD1 (6 bases). Germline V CDR1 and CDR2: KGHDR, SFDVKD. Trimming took off 8 bases at V and 0 bases at J, with 9 bases between the two ends. This CDR3 comprises 13 residues. The CDR3 bases are TGTGCCACCATGGGGGCGATGAACACTGAAGCTTTCTTT. Protein product: CATMGAMNTEAFF.

This clonotype was picked up many times. The rearrangement uses TRBV6-5 and TRBJ2-7; D possibly uses TRBD1 or TRBD2 (6 bases each). The CDR3 extends over 12 amino acids. V was pared by 5 bases and J by 2 bases, with 7 bases between. Germline V gene data show CDR1 as MNHEY and CDR2 as SVGAGI. CDR3 protein: CASSRGAYEQYF. The CDR3 coding sequence is TGTGCCAGCAGTAGGGGGGCCTACGAGCAGTACTTC.

This clonotype was detected ten times or more. The gene calls are TRBV5-1 and TRBJ2-1; 10 positions agree with TRBD2. Germline V gene data show CDR1 as SGHRS and CDR2 as YFSETQ. The V and J ends lost 2 bases and 6 bases, in that order; junction bases with no gene match: 2. This CDR3 has 14 amino acids. CDR3 amino acids: CASSLTSGVNEQFF. CDR3 DNA: TGCGCCAGCAGCTTAACTAGCGGGGTCAATGAGCAGTTCTTC. Based on the CDR3 plus reference TRBV5-1 and TRBJ2-1, the full variable domain is KAGVTQTPRYLIKTRGQQVTLSCSPISGHRSVSWYQQTPGQGLQFLFEYFSETQRNKGNFPGRFSGRQFSNSRSEMNVSTLELGDSALYLCASSLTSGVNEQFFGPGTRLTVL.

This clonotype was observed at least ten times. The chain has TRBV12-3 or TRBV12-4 and TRBJ1-1; TRBD1 agrees at 8 bases. J gave up 4 bases and V 3 bases, and 7 bases lay outside the gene matches. The length of the CDR3 is 15 residues. The CDR3 is CASSLYRQGTTEAFF. The CDR3 nucleotides are TGTGCCAGCAGTTTGTACCGACAGGGGACCACTGAAGCTTTCTTT.

V is TRBV6-1 and J is TRBJ2-1; D possibly uses TRBD1 or TRBD2 (6 bases each). Trimming shortened V by 6 bases and J by 12 bases, and 21 bases separated the two germline ends. Germline V gives CDR1 MNHNS, CDR2 SASEGT. This CDR3 is built from 14 residues. Here the CDR3 DNA reads TGTGCCAGCAGCCAGGGGCGGGACGGCACCGGGCAGTTCTTC. It encodes CASSQGRDGTGQFF.

The chain recombines TRBV20-1 with TRBJ2-3, with 10 bases aligning to TRBD2. This CDR3 has 14 residues. The V gene's germline CDR1 is DFQATT and CDR2 SNEGSKA (reference sequence). J gave up 2 bases and V 6 bases, and 5 bases lay outside the gene matches. The CDR3 protein is CSASGGAPTDTQYF. The CDR3 DNA follows: TGCAGTGCGAGCGGGGGGGCCCCCACAGATACGCAGTATTTT.

This clonotype was seen ten or more times. The rearrangement links TRBV20-1 to TRBJ1-5, with D possibly being TRBD1 (6 bases). Germline CDR1 reads DFQATT; CDR2 reads SNEGSKA (reference sequence). V was pared by 2 bases and J by 4 bases, with 15 bases between. This CDR3 is 15 amino acids long. CDR3 sequence: CSARSGRTVNQPQHF. CDR3 DNA: TGCAGTGCTAGATCGGGACGGACAGTAAATCAGCCCCAGCATTTT.

This chain uses TRBV7-3 with TRBJ1-1, with D possibly matching TRBD1 (5 bases). Germline assignment: CDR1 SGHTA and CDR2 FQGTGA. The CDR3 has 13 amino acids. Trimming took off 4 bases at V and 8 bases at J, with 14 bases between the two ends. The CDR3: CASSSRRDGEAFF. The CDR3 region has the DNA TGTGCCAGCAGCTCCAGACGGGACGGCGAAGCTTTCTTT. Using reference TRBV7-3 and TRBJ1-1 for the parts outside the CDR3, the full variable domain is GAGVSQTPSNKVTEKGKYVELRCDPISGHTALYWYRQSLGQGPEFLIYFQGTGAADDSGLPNDRFFAVRPEGSVSTLKIQRTERGDSAVYLCASSSRRDGEAFFGQGTRLTVV.

This clonotype occurred a few times. The CDR3 region has the DNA TGCAGCGTTGAAGCTCCCTGGACAGGCCGCTACGAGCAGTACTTC. It yields the protein CSVEAPWTGRYEQYF. The rearrangement links TRBV29-1 to TRBJ2-7, with TRBD1 matching 7 bases. Germline V lookup: CDR1 SQVTM, CDR2 ANQGSEA. The CDR3 has 15 residues. The V segment lost 1 base and the J segment 3 bases; nucleotides outside the gene matches: 9.

This clonotype occurred a few times. This chain joins TRBV19 and TRBJ2-1; D is undetermined. Deletions cut 0 bases from V and 4 bases from J, with 13 bases between. CDR1 and CDR2 from the germline V gene are LNHDA and SQIVND (reference sequence). The CDR3 has 16 amino acids. The CDR3 loop reads CASSIDLGGYYNEQFF. The CDR3, as DNA: TGTGCCAGTAGTATAGATCTTGGCGGATATTACAATGAGCAGTTCTTC.

The gene calls are TRBV30 and TRBJ2-7; tentatively, D is TRBD1 (6 bases). V lost 4 bases, J lost 5 bases, and 15 bases lay in between. Germline loops: CDR1 GTSNPN, CDR2 SVGIG (reference sequence). This CDR3 has 13 residues. CDR3: CAWTQGFAHEQYF. CDR3 bases: TGTGCCTGGACACAGGGTTTCGCCCACGAGCAGTACTTC.

Ten or more counts support this clonotype. The gene calls are TRBV18 and TRBJ1-6; TRBD1 matches at 9 bases. This CDR3 has 14 amino acids. The germline V gene encodes CDR1 KGHSH and CDR2 LQKENI. With V trimmed by 3 bases and J by 10 bases, 4 bases remained unmatched. The CDR3: CASSPDRGASPLHF. CDR3 bases: TGTGCCAGCTCACCGGACAGGGGAGCGTCACCCCTCCACTTT. Looking up the rest from reference TRBV18 and TRBJ1-6 gives the full variable domain: NAGVMQNPRHLVRRRGQEARLRCSPMKGHSHVYWYRQLPEEGLKFMVYLQKENIIDESGMPKERFSAEFPKEGPSILRIQQVVRGDSAAYFCASSPDRGASPLHFGNGTRLTVT.

This clonotype was seen more than once but under ten times. The J gene is TRBJ2-3, the V gene TRBV27; no definite D call. Germline V gene lookup returns CDR1 MNHEY and CDR2 SMNVEV (reference sequence). The CDR3 sequence is 16 residues long. V dropped 3 bases and J dropped 6 bases, with 19 bases sitting between them. The CDR3 coding sequence is TGTGCCAGCAGTTTCCGCGGTGGACGGCTTTATGATACGCAGTATTTT. It translates to CASSFRGGRLYDTQYF.

This clonotype was detected a few times. The chain is built from TRBV5-1 and TRBJ2-3, with D perhaps TRBD1 (5 bases). Germline values: CDR1 SGHRS, CDR2 YFSETQ. The CDR3 sequence is 15 residues long. Trimming cost V 0 bases and J 4 bases, with 12 bases left between them. CDR3 sequence (DNA): TGCGCCAGCAGCTTGGAAGGCAGGGTTTCAGATACGCAGTATTTT. Translated, it gives CASSLEGRVSDTQYF.

This clonotype was observed many times. This chain links TRBV5-4 with TRBJ2-5, with 15 bases fitting TRBD2. Germline trimming cut 4 bases from V and 7 bases from J; bases unmatched to any gene: 8. CDR3 length equals 16 residues. The germline CDR1 and CDR2 sequences are SGHNT and YYREEE (reference sequence). The CDR3 region has the DNA TGTGCCAGCAGCCTGGGACTAGCGGGGGGCGGGGGGACCCAGTACTTC. Its protein is CASSLGLAGGGGTQYF.

This clonotype was observed at least ten times. V is TRBV12-5 and J is TRBJ2-3; D remains ambiguous. The CDR3 runs 14 residues. V was pared by 2 bases and J by 0 bases, with 6 bases between. Germline-derived CDR1 and CDR2 are LGHNT and FRNRAP. In DNA, the CDR3 is TGTGCTAGTGGTTTGACCACTAGCACAGATACGCAGTATTTT. Amino acid sequence: CASGLTTSTDTQYF.

The rearrangement joins TRBV2 to TRBJ1-5; 9 bases fit TRBD1. The CDR3 length is 16 residues. Germline V gene sequence: CDR1 SNHLY, CDR2 FYNNEI. With 6 bases clipped from V and 6 bases from J, the junction kept 12 bases outside the gene matches. For the CDR3, the DNA is TGTGCCAGCAGCGGAGGGACAGGGAGTCGAGGTCAGCCCCAGCATTTT. It specifies CASSGGTGSRGQPQHF.

The chain has TRBV13 and TRBJ2-7; D may match TRBD1 or TRBD2 (5 bases each). This CDR3 has 14 residues. Trimming pared 1 base from V and 6 bases from J, leaving 13 bases between. The germline CDR1 and CDR2 sequences are PRHDT and FYEKMQ (reference sequence). The CDR3 protein is CASSLVGTDGEQYF. CDR3 sequence (DNA): TGTGCCAGCAGCTTAGTTGGGACGGACGGCGAGCAGTACTTC. Together with reference TRBV13 and TRBJ2-7, the CDR3 gives the full variable domain: AAGVIQSPRHLIKEKRETATLKCYPIPRHDTVYWYQQGPGQDPQFLISFYEKMQSDKGSIPDRFSAQQFSDYHSELNMSSLELGDSALYFCASSLVGTDGEQYFGPGTRLTVT.

This clonotype was seen ten or more times. The V call is TRBV5-1, the J call TRBJ2-3; TRBD1 or TRBD2 may be the D gene (5 bases each). Per the germline V gene, CDR1 is SGHRS and CDR2 is YFSETQ. This CDR3 has 16 amino acids. Trimming left V 1 base short and J 0 bases short, with 12 bases between. CDR3 region: CASSLRGATSTDTQYF. The CDR3 DNA reads TGCGCCAGCAGCTTGCGAGGGGCCACTAGCACAGATACGCAGTATTTT. The entire variable domain, with the rest obtained from reference TRBV5-1 and TRBJ2-3, is as follows: KAGVTQTPRYLIKTRGQQVTLSCSPISGHRSVSWYQQTPGQGLQFLFEYFSETQRNKGNFPGRFSGRQFSNSRSEMNVSTLELGDSALYLCASSLRGATSTDTQYFGPGTRLTVL.

This rearrangement joins TRBV19 to TRBJ2-1; TRBD2 aligns across 10 bases. V trimming: 6 bases; J trimming: 5 bases; junction bases outside the gene matches: 10. CDR1 and CDR2 from the germline V gene are LNHDA and SQIVND (reference sequence). The length of the CDR3 is 16 residues. The CDR3 coding sequence is TGTGCCAGTAGCACCTGGACTAGCGGAGATAACAATGAGCAGTTCTTC. This codes for CASSTWTSGDNNEQFF.

Many counts were recorded for this clonotype. The V call is TRBV6-5, the J call TRBJ2-7; tentatively, D is TRBD2 (6 bases). Germline values: CDR1 MNHEY, CDR2 SVGAGI. The CDR3 loop spans 15 amino acids. Trimming cost V 2 bases and J 7 bases, with 18 bases left between them. The CDR3 is CASSYGTSIPGEQYF. In DNA form, the CDR3 reads TGTGCCAGCAGTTACGGGACTTCGATTCCCGGGGAGCAGTACTTC.